This TCR beta chain is from a study of T cells in Graves' hyperthyroidism and ophthalmopathy. Whole-study context: Once the initial diagnosis was made, peripheral blood was obtained before any treatment.

This CDR3 comprises 16 residues. The germline CDR1 and CDR2 sequences are SEHNR and FQNEAQ (reference sequence). Trimming at V came to 5 bases and at J to 6 bases, leaving 11 bases not matched to a gene. General observations from the study: Within blood appeared most thyroid clonotypes that had expanded above 0.001.

This clonotype was observed many times. Its antigen is unknown. From RNA transcripts, TCR beta CDR3 regions were amplified. HTBI primers were the set used in a first-round RT-PCR of the TCR CDR3. Via MiXCR, TCRdb re-called the multiplex PCR reads, giving one row per CDR3 protein. This table holds about 580,000 distinct CDR3 sequences, roughly 13% found once. Sampled blood dates from first hyperthyroidism diagnosis, and it precedes any ophthalmopathy symptoms. J is TRBJ2-7 and V is TRBV7-9; TRBD1 matches 12 bases. The receptor's source is a woman younger than 45 with Graves' hyperthyroidism that later progressed to Graves' ophthalmopathy. Specimen: blood. The chain's CDR3 is CASSPGTGGAWVEQYF. CDR3 in DNA: TGTGCCAGCAGCCCCGGGACAGGGGGCGCGTGGGTCGAGCAGTACTTC.